A selection of T cell receptor beta chains follows, all from one sample in a study of cytomegalovirus exposure and HLA in healthy donors. Some clones are missing from TCRdb's copy, which holds only in-frame ones; the method was immunoSEQ multiplex PCR. Here the sample spans more than 150,000 clones, roughly 74% being singletons. The specimen sequenced was PBMCs. Every receptor here comes from a woman younger than 45 in good health and CMV-seropositive. Each CDR3 is given with its conserved first and last residue. The order of the fields is D gene, V gene, J gene, clone size, CDR3 protein, CDR3 DNA. A D gene is named only where the DNA matches it firmly. The size entry is marked missing in some rows and otherwise reads once, few, many or a size class.

NA,TRBV2,TRBJ2-1,NA,CASSEAAEREQFF,TGTGCCAGCAGTGAAGCAGCCGAGCGTGAGCAGTTCTTC
TRBD2,TRBV6-4,TRBJ2-5,NA,CASSGTKLAEQETQYF,TGTGCCAGCAGTGGCACCAAACTAGCGGAACAAGAGACCCAGTACTTC
NA,TRBV7-2,TRBJ2-3,NA,CASSFNADTQYF,TGTGCCAGCAGCTTTAATGCAGATACGCAGTATTTT
TRBD2,TRBV4-1,TRBJ2-7,NA,CASSLRAGGDEQYF,TGCGCCAGCAGCCTCCGAGCGGGGGGGGATGAGCAGTACTTC
TRBD1,TRBV19,TRBJ2-7,NA,CASATGALGLEQYF,TGTGCCAGTGCGACAGGGGCTTTAGGGCTCGAGCAGTACTTC
NA,TRBV6-1,TRBJ2-4,NA,CASSRDSLDIQYF,TGTGCCAGCAGTCGGGACTCCCTGGACATTCAGTACTTC
NA,TRBV18,TRBJ1-1,NA,CASSLASGGRNTEAFF,TGTGCCAGCTCACTGGCCTCAGGAGGACGGAACACTGAAGCTTTCTTT
NA,TRBV7-6,TRBJ2-1,few,CASSLDLEQFF,TGTGCCAGCAGCTTAGACTTGGAGCAGTTCTTC
NA,TRBV4-1,TRBJ2-1,NA,CASSQVEGAYHYNEQFF,TGCGCCAGCAGCCAAGTGGAAGGGGCCTATCACTACAATGAGCAGTTCTTC
NA,TRBV2,TRBJ2-1,NA,CASSLQGNEQFF,TGTGCCAGCAGTCTTCAGGGCAATGAGCAGTTCTTC
NA,TRBV5-5,TRBJ2-1,NA,CASSWAQGLGGQFF,TGTGCCAGCAGCTGGGCCCAGGGGTTAGGTGGGCAGTTCTTC
TRBD1,TRBV7-9,TRBJ2-7,NA,CASSIRQGSYEQYF,TGTGCCAGCAGCATACGACAGGGCTCCTACGAGCAGTACTTC
NA,TRBV5-4,TRBJ2-1,NA,CASSREGVYSGEQFF,TGTGCCAGCAGCCGAGAAGGGGTCTACTCGGGTGAGCAGTTCTTC
NA,TRBV4-2,TRBJ2-2,once,CASSPSSNTGELFF,TGTGCCAGCAGCCCTAGCAGCAACACCGGGGAGCTGTTTTTT
NA,TRBV6-1,TRBJ1-2,once,CASSETVLPNYGYTF,TGTGCCAGCAGTGAAACGGTGCTCCCTAACTATGGCTACACCTTC
NA,TRBV7-6,TRBJ2-3,once,CASRGGGADTQYF,TGTGCCAGCCGAGGGGGTGGGGCAGATACGCAGTATTTT
NA,TRBV15,TRBJ1-1,few,CATAGGYNTEAFF,TGTGCCACGGCCGGGGGTTACAACACTGAAGCTTTCTTT
NA,TRBV19,TRBJ2-2,few,CASRLSPNTGELFF,TGTGCCAGTAGACTGTCACCGAACACCGGGGAGCTGTTTTTT
NA,TRBV5-6,TRBJ1-2,NA,CASSPQAGASGYTF,TGTGCCAGCAGCCCCCAGGCGGGGGCCAGTGGCTACACCTTC
NA,TRBV28,TRBJ2-1,NA,CASSFPTPAIPYNNEQFF,TGTGCCAGCAGTTTCCCTACCCCCGCAATTCCCTATAACAATGAGCAGTTCTTC
NA,TRBV7-2,TRBJ1-5,NA,CASSEGHADQPQHF,TGTGCCAGCAGCGAGGGACACGCAGATCAGCCCCAGCATTTT
TRBD2,TRBV19,TRBJ2-3,NA,CASFSGRAADTQYF,TGTGCCAGCTTCAGCGGGAGGGCGGCAGATACGCAGTATTTT
NA,TRBV6-8,TRBJ2-7,few,CASSGTGFFHF,TGTGCCAGCAGTGGCACAGGCTTCTTCCACTTC
TRBD1,TRBV6-1,TRBJ1-4,NA,CASWDRGGEKLFF,TGTGCCAGCTGGGACAGGGGCGGGGAAAAACTGTTTTTT
NA,TRBV6-1,TRBJ2-7,NA,CASRQGHEQYF,TGTGCCAGCAGACAGGGCCACGAGCAGTACTTC
NA,TRBV27,TRBJ2-3,NA,CATSPGLDDTDTQYF,TGTGCCACCAGCCCGGGACTGGATGACACAGATACGCAGTATTTT
NA,TRBV29-1,TRBJ1-1,NA,CSVELYLEAFF,TGCAGCGTTGAGTTGTATCTTGAAGCTTTCTTT
NA,TRBV27,TRBJ2-5,NA,CASSGQIKETQYF,TGTGCCAGCAGTGGACAGATAAAAGAGACCCAGTACTTC
NA,TRBV27,TRBJ2-5,NA,CASSYLGPPRGETQYF,TGTGCCAGCAGTTATCTGGGACCTCCTAGGGGGGAGACCCAGTACTTC